The 25 T cell receptor beta chains given below trace back to one sample, sequenced in a study of cytomegalovirus exposure and HLA in healthy donors. Primers for the PCR totalled 60 Vbeta and 13 Jbeta. The data were produced by immunoSEQ multiplex PCR, yet TCRdb's version contains in-frame clones alone and is incomplete. The sample yields about 110,000 clones, 60% to 85% seen once. Input material: PBMCs. These TCRs come from a male donor in good health and CMV-seronegative.

This chain uses TRBV5-4 with TRBJ2-1; 13 bases agree with TRBD2. CDR1 is SGHNT, CDR2 YYREEE, per germline (reference sequence). V lost 1 base and J lost 5; bases outside the gene matches: 9. This CDR3 contains 18 residues. In nucleotides, the CDR3 is TGTGCCAGCAGCTTGACACGCTCCGGGACTAGCGGGGACAATGAGCAGTTCTTC. This translates into CASSLTRSGTSGDNEQFF.

CDR3 amino acids: CAISDEASGMVEQFF. The CDR3, as DNA: TGTGCCATCAGTGATGAGGCTAGCGGGATGGTGGAGCAGTTCTTC. The chain combines TRBV10-3 with TRBJ2-1; 9 bases align to TRBD2. The ends lost 3 bases at V and 10 bases at J; junction bases unmatched: 10. CDR1 ENHRY and CDR2 SYGVKD come from the germline V gene. This CDR3 contains 15 residues.

The chain is built from TRBV5-4 and TRBJ2-1; no clear D. The CDR3 spans 15 residues. V was cut by 4 bases and J by 12 bases, with 23 bases left in between. In germline, CDR1 is SGHNT, CDR2 YYREEE (reference sequence). Here the CDR3 reads CASSPRAVPPGVQFF. The CDR3 nucleotides are TGTGCCAGCAGCCCCCGCGCCGTCCCACCGGGTGTGCAGTTCTTC.

This clone was observed a single time. CDR3 nucleotides: TGCGCCAGCAGCCTCGGGGGGAGCACCTACGAGCAGTACTTC. Translating it yields CASSLGGSTYEQYF. This chain joins TRBV10-2 and TRBJ2-7; 7 bases are shared with TRBD2. V lost 6 bases and J lost 2; bases outside the gene matches: 7. The CDR3 length is 14 residues. From germline, CDR1 is WSHSY and CDR2 SAAADI.

The chain is built from TRBV5-8 and TRBJ1-5, with TRBD1 identical over 7 bases. With 4 bases clipped from V and 5 bases from J, the junction kept 6 bases outside the gene matches. This CDR3 contains 14 residues. Germline-derived CDR1 and CDR2 are SGHTS and YDEGEE. This chain's CDR3 is CASSTRQGDQPQHF. For the CDR3, the DNA is TGTGCCAGCAGCACAAGACAGGGCGATCAGCCCCAGCATTTT.

The chain is built from TRBV21-1 and TRBJ1-2; TRBD1, as called in the table, went unchecked against the DNA. TRBV21-1 is tagged as a pseudogene. CDR3 length: 16 amino acids. CDR3 sequence: CASSKTPQGALFGYTF. The CDR3 coding sequence is TGTGCCAGCAGCAAGACCCCGCAGGGGGCGCTTTTTGGCTACACCTTC.

The chain recombines TRBV19 with TRBJ1-1; D uncertain. Germline V lookup: CDR1 LNHDA, CDR2 SQIVND (reference sequence). The CDR3 runs to 15 residues. The V and J ends lost 2 bases and 6 bases respectively, with 16 bases between them. CDR3: CASSISGRGFAEAFF. In nucleotides, the CDR3 is TGTGCCAGTAGTATATCCGGGAGAGGGTTCGCTGAAGCTTTCTTT.

This clone was seen once. J is TRBJ2-3 and V is TRBV2; perhaps TRBD2 as D (6 bases). Trimming took 1 base from V and 2 from J, leaving 16 bases between them. There are 17 residues in the CDR3. Germline V gene data show CDR1 as SNHLY and CDR2 as FYNNEI. In DNA, the CDR3 is TGTGCCAGCAGTGAAGAATCGGCTGGAGGGGACACAGATACGCAGTATTTT. Amino acids: CASSEESAGGDTDTQYF.

The chain links TRBV11-3 to TRBJ2-3; D not resolved. The germline V and J ends were trimmed by 5 bases and 3 bases, with 18 bases remaining between them. The CDR3 totals 16 residues. Germline V CDR1 and CDR2: SGHNT, YENEEA. The CDR3 here is CASSPPSDSGTDTQYF. The CDR3 nucleotides read TGTGCCAGCAGCCCGCCTTCAGATTCCGGGACAGATACGCAGTATTTT.

This chain links TRBV5-6 with TRBJ2-4, with D possibly matching TRBD1 (6 bases). This CDR3 has 14 residues. V was cut by 4 bases and J by 7 bases, with 15 bases left in between. The V gene's germline CDR1 is SGHDT and CDR2 YYEEEE. The CDR3 nucleotides read TGTGCCAGCAGCCTTCCCGGACAGACGAACATTCAGTACTTC. Residues: CASSLPGQTNIQYF.

The J gene is TRBJ2-5, the V gene TRBV2; 7 positions match TRBD2. The junction had 8 bases not matched to a gene; V was cut back by 8 bases and J by 5 bases. The CDR3 consists of 13 residues. Germline CDR1 SNHLY, CDR2 FYNNEI. This CDR3 is CASSPRERETQYF. The DNA for the CDR3 is TGTGCCAGCTCCCCGCGGGAGCGGGAGACCCAGTACTTC.

The chain carries TRBV20-1 and TRBJ2-1; D perhaps matches TRBD2 (5 bases). CDR1 DFQATT and CDR2 SNEGSKA come from the germline V gene (reference sequence). The CDR3 has 11 amino acids. CDR3 coding DNA: TGCAGGGGAGTGTCCTACAATGAGCAGTTCTTC. Its protein product is CRGVSYNEQFF.

This clone has a single count. V usage is TRBV27 and J usage is TRBJ2-5, with TRBD2 matching over 11 bases. The CDR3 length is 18 residues. V dropped 6 bases and J dropped 1; count of bases not matched to a gene: 13. Germline loops: CDR1 MNHEY, CDR2 SMNVEV (reference sequence). In nucleotides, the CDR3 is TGTGCCAGCAGCCCGAATCGACTAGCGGGGCTCCTCCAAGAGACCCAGTACTTC. It specifies CASSPNRLAGLLQETQYF.

This sequence joins TRBV29-1 and TRBJ2-7; TRBD1 matches at 7 bases. The CDR3 loop spans 11 amino acids. CDR1 is SQVTM, CDR2 ANQGSEA, per germline. CDR3 amino acids: CNERTGPEQYF. The DNA of the CDR3 is TGCAATGAACGGACAGGCCCCGAGCAGTACTTC.

The count of this clone is one. The DNA of the CDR3 is TGTGCCAGCAGTTCTCCATTGAGTTGGGCTTTCTTT. Translating it yields CASSSPLSWAFF. The rearrangement joins TRBV28 to TRBJ1-1; no reliable D call. This CDR3 is 12 amino acids long. From germline, CDR1 is MDHEN and CDR2 SYDVKM. Trimming cost V 4 bases and J 11 bases, with 14 bases left between them.

The chain uses TRBV6-1 and TRBJ1-6; D not certain. The CDR3 spans 16 residues. Per the germline V gene, CDR1 is MNHNS and CDR2 is SASEGT. Trimming stripped 2 bases from V and 0 bases from J, with 8 bases between. CDR3 protein: CASSERESSYNSPLHF. The CDR3 DNA sequence: TGTGCCAGCAGTGAAAGGGAGAGCTCCTATAATTCACCCCTCCACTTT.

The sample holds a few counts of this clone. The chain links TRBV2 to TRBJ1-4; D is undetermined. This CDR3 is 14 amino acids long. V shed 6 bases and J shed 5 bases, with 13 bases lying between them. CDR1 and CDR2 from the germline V gene are SNHLY and FYNNEI. CDR3 sequence: CASRVNGFNEKLFF. The CDR3 coding sequence is TGTGCCAGCAGGGTGAACGGTTTCAATGAAAAACTGTTTTTT.

The chain uses TRBV4-3 and TRBJ2-7; 7 positions agree with TRBD2. The trim removed 0 bases at V and 3 bases at J, leaving 5 bases unmatched. CDR1 and CDR2 (germline): LGHNA, YSLEER. This CDR3 has 15 amino acids. CDR3 protein: CASSQDGREGYEQYF. Written as DNA, the CDR3 is TGCGCCAGCAGCCAAGATGGGAGGGAGGGCTACGAGCAGTACTTC.

This chain uses TRBV29-1 with TRBJ2-7; 9 nucleotides match TRBD1. The germline CDR1 and CDR2 sequences are SQVTM and ANQGSEA. The CDR3 length is 13 residues. With 7 bases clipped from V and 4 bases from J, the junction kept 8 bases outside the gene matches. CDR3 amino acids: CSASGQGKYEQYF. The CDR3 DNA reads as TGCAGCGCCTCGGGACAGGGCAAGTACGAGCAGTACTTC.

The chain has TRBV5-4 and TRBJ2-7; 7 bases line up with TRBD1. This CDR3 is built from 13 residues. Germline lookup yields CDR1 SGHNT and CDR2 YYREEE (reference sequence). V lost 2 bases to trimming and J lost 7 bases; unmatched junction nucleotides: 6. CDR3 region: CASSFGTAREQYF. CDR3 DNA: TGTGCCAGCAGCTTCGGGACAGCGAGGGAGCAGTACTTC.

The rearrangement links TRBV9 to TRBJ2-2, with 8 bases aligning to TRBD2. Germline CDR1 is SGDLS and CDR2 is YYNGEE. With V trimmed by 0 bases and J by 1 base, 14 bases remained unmatched. The CDR3 loop spans 20 amino acids. The CDR3 DNA is TGTGCCAGCAGCGTAGTCCCGCGTGCGGGGGGAATTGTGAACACCGGGGAGCTGTTTTTT. As protein: CASSVVPRAGGIVNTGELFF.

V is TRBV25-1 and J is TRBJ1-6; D perhaps matches TRBD1 (5 bases). Looked up from germline, CDR1 is MGHDK and CDR2 is SYGVNS. V lost 7 bases to trimming and J lost 8 bases, with 12 bases between them. This CDR3 comprises 13 residues. As DNA, the CDR3 is TGTGCCAGCACTCAGGGTCTCCATTCACCCCTCCACTTT. Translating it yields CASTQGLHSPLHF.

The chain joins TRBV7-2 to TRBJ2-7, with D possibly matching TRBD2 (7 bases). CDR1 is SGHTA, CDR2 FQGNSA, per germline. The CDR3 is made up of 14 amino acids. Trimming took off 3 bases at V and 5 bases at J, with 14 bases between the two ends. CDR3 in amino acids: CASSFRGAWNEQYF. The CDR3 region has the DNA TGTGCCAGCAGCTTTCGGGGGGCTTGGAACGAGCAGTACTTC.

The genes are TRBV28 and TRBJ1-2, with a possible D match to TRBD1 (6 bases). The CDR3 runs 17 residues. The V and J ends lost 2 bases and 2 bases respectively, with 18 bases between them. Germline V gene sequence: CDR1 MDHEN, CDR2 SYDVKM. The CDR3 nucleotides read TGTGCCAGCAGTTTAGCCGGGACACCCAAGAGCAACTATGGCTACACCTTC. Translation gives CASSLAGTPKSNYGYTF.

The V gene is TRBV6-5, the J gene TRBJ2-7, with TRBD2 as a possible D gene (6 bases). CDR1 and CDR2 from the germline V gene are MNHEY and SVGAGI. This CDR3 is built from 14 residues. Trimming removed 2 bases at V and 3 bases at J, with 11 bases between. CDR3 amino acids: CASSYSWGGYEQYF. As DNA, the CDR3 is TGTGCCAGCAGTTACAGTTGGGGAGGCTACGAGCAGTACTTC.